This passage covers 18 T cell receptor beta chains from one sample sequenced in a study of cytomegalovirus exposure and HLA in healthy donors. The PCR had 60 Vbeta and 13 Jbeta primers. Profiled with immunoSEQ multiplex PCR; TCRdb holds only in-frame clones, not every one. Seen here are about 190,000 clones, just under 75% observed once, and the top ten hold approximately 4.6%. Sequenced material: PBMCs. These receptors came from a man aged 25-45 years in good health and CMV-seropositive.

The gene calls are TRBV11-2 and TRBJ1-5; the match to TRBD1 covers 7 bases. Germline V gene data show CDR1 as SGHAT and CDR2 as FQNNGV. The junction had 4 bases not matched to a gene; V was cut back by 1 base and J by 4 bases. The CDR3 is 15 amino acids. The CDR3 bases are TGTGCCAGCAGCTTAGGGACAGGAACAAATCAGCCCCAGCATTTT. Protein product: CASSLGTGTNQPQHF.

This clone was seen a few times. The V gene is TRBV18, the J gene TRBJ1-3, with D hard to call. Trimming shortened V by 5 bases and J by 0 bases, and 11 bases separated the two germline ends. Germline values: CDR1 KGHSH, CDR2 LQKENI. The CDR3 has 15 residues. In nucleotides, the CDR3 is TGTGCCAGCTCATCCCCGGGGTCCTCTGGAAACACCATATATTTT. Translating gives CASSSPGSSGNTIYF. Looking up the rest from reference TRBV18 and TRBJ1-3 gives the full variable domain: NAGVMQNPRHLVRRRGQEARLRCSPMKGHSHVYWYRQLPEEGLKFMVYLQKENIIDESGMPKERFSAEFPKEGPSILRIQQVVRGDSAAYFCASSSPGSSGNTIYFGEGSWLTVV.

The CDR3 spells CASSFEGGWTTGELFF. The CDR3 DNA follows: TGTGCCAGCAGCTTCGAAGGGGGTTGGACCACCGGGGAGCTGTTTTTT. The chain employs TRBV5-8 and TRBJ2-2, with D possibly matching TRBD1 (6 bases). The V end was cut by 2 bases, the J end by 4 bases, with 15 bases between. Germline CDR1 SGHTS, CDR2 YDEGEE. This CDR3 is built from 16 residues.

The chain couples TRBV11-2 to TRBJ1-2; D not resolved. The V and J ends lost 5 bases and 0 bases respectively, with 13 bases between them. This CDR3 contains 15 residues. The V gene's germline CDR1 is SGHAT and CDR2 FQNNGV. The chain's CDR3 is CASSPGGVSNYGYTF. The CDR3 nucleotides are TGTGCCAGCAGCCCGGGCGGGGTCTCTAACTATGGCTACACCTTC.

This clone occurred a few times. This chain connects TRBV10-3 to TRBJ1-2; no definite D call. The CDR3 covers 15 residues. Trimming took off 1 base at V and 2 bases at J, with 11 bases between the two ends. Germline V gives CDR1 ENHRY, CDR2 SYGVKD. Written as DNA, the CDR3 is TGTGCCATCAGTGAGTTCAGTGGTCAAAACTATGGCTACACCTTC. Its translation: CAISEFSGQNYGYTF.

In its sample, this clone was seen once. The chain uses TRBV4-1 and TRBJ1-2; the match to TRBD1 covers 10 bases. V trimming: 7 bases; J trimming: 2 bases; junction bases outside the gene matches: 7. This CDR3 region has 15 residues. Germline V gene lookup returns CDR1 MGHRA and CDR2 YSYEKL. CDR3 amino acids: CASNPSTGGNYGYTF. The CDR3 bases are TGCGCCAGCAACCCATCGACAGGGGGCAACTATGGCTACACCTTC.

There are a few counts of this clone. Additional DNA sequences in this sample encode the identical CDR3. The chain employs TRBV19 and TRBJ1-1; D perhaps matches TRBD1 (5 bases). The V end lost 3 bases, the J end lost 1 base, and 6 bases lay between the germline ends. Germline-derived CDR1 and CDR2 are LNHDA and SQIVND (reference sequence). The CDR3 length is 13 residues. CDR3 nucleotides: TGTGCCAGTAGTATCAGGGAGAACACTGAAGCTTTCTTT. It translates to CASSIRENTEAFF.

The V and J genes are TRBV25-1 and TRBJ2-7, with D possibly matching TRBD2 (6 bases). V was cut by 8 bases and J by 2 bases, with 19 bases left in between. Germline V gene lookup returns CDR1 MGHDK and CDR2 SYGVNS. The CDR3 spans 15 residues. CDR3 sequence: CASGGKGTFAYEQYF. CDR3 sequence (DNA): TGTGCCAGCGGGGGAAAGGGGACTTTTGCCTACGAGCAGTACTTC.

The chain combines TRBV29-1 with TRBJ1-3; D remains unclear. The germline gives CDR1 SQVTM, CDR2 ANQGSEA. Trimming pared 6 bases from V and 0 bases from J, leaving 9 bases between. The CDR3 has 13 amino acids. The CDR3 bases are TGCAGCGTCCTGTTAGTCTCTGGAAACACCATATATTTT. Encoded protein: CSVLLVSGNTIYF. Full variable domain (outside the CDR3, taken from reference TRBV29-1 and TRBJ1-3): SAVISQKPSRDICQRGTSLTIQCQVDSQVTMMFWYRQQPGQSLTLIATANQGSEATYESGFVIDKFPISRPNLTFSTLTVSNMSPEDSSIYLCSVLLVSGNTIYFGEGSWLTVV.

This sequence joins TRBV2 and TRBJ1-1, with a possible D match to TRBD1 (6 bases). The V end was cut by 6 bases, the J end by 1 base, with 9 bases between. CDR1 and CDR2 (germline): SNHLY, FYNNEI. The length of the CDR3 is 13 residues. Here the CDR3 DNA reads TGTGCCAGCAGGCAGGGGCCGAACACTGAAGCTTTCTTT. Translation gives CASRQGPNTEAFF.

The rearrangement uses TRBV27 and TRBJ2-6; 8 bases are shared with TRBD1. This CDR3 has 16 amino acids. V gave up 6 bases and J gave up 1 base; unmatched junction bases: 5. CDR1 MNHEY and CDR2 SMNVEV come from the germline V gene (reference sequence). The CDR3 DNA follows: TGTGCCAGCAGCAAACGGACAGGGTCTGGGGCCAACGTCCTGACTTTC. It codes for CASSKRTGSGANVLTF.

The rearrangement uses TRBV5-4 and TRBJ1-1; D ambiguous. The CDR3 consists of 13 residues. Germline CDR1 is SGHNT and CDR2 is YYREEE (reference sequence). V gave up 5 bases and J gave up 1 base, with 9 bases separating them. The CDR3 reads CASSPPGNTEAFF. The CDR3 DNA is TGTGCCAGCAGTCCCCCGGGGAACACTGAAGCTTTCTTT.

The chain is built from TRBV30 and TRBJ2-1, with 9 bases aligning to TRBD2. Losses at the gene ends were 3 bases for V and 6 bases for J; bases not matched to a gene: 12. Germline assignment: CDR1 GTSNPN and CDR2 SVGIG (reference sequence). The CDR3 spans 16 residues. CDR3 region: CAWSPEGLAWGNEQFF. For the CDR3, the DNA is TGTGCCTGGAGCCCCGAGGGACTAGCATGGGGCAATGAGCAGTTCTTC. The full variable domain, with the rest looked up from reference TRBV30 and TRBJ2-1, is SQTIHQWPATLVQPVGSPLSLECTVEGTSNPNLYWYRQAAGRGLQLLFYSVGIGQISSEVPQNLSASRPQDRQFILSSKKLLLSDSGFYLCAWSPEGLAWGNEQFFGPGTRLTVL.

The chain has TRBV6-1 and TRBJ1-4; no clear D gene. This CDR3 region has 13 residues. Germline V gene data show CDR1 as MNHNS and CDR2 as SASEGT. Between the trimmed V and J ends, which lost 6 bases and 5 bases, there was a span of 10 bases. The CDR3 loop is CASRLDLNEKLFF. For the CDR3, the DNA is TGTGCCAGCAGACTAGACTTGAATGAAAAACTGTTTTTT.

The chain combines TRBV5-1 with TRBJ2-2; TRBD2 matches 7 bases. This CDR3 spans 15 amino acids. CDR1 and CDR2 (germline): SGHRS, YFSETQ. V lost 0 bases, J lost 6 bases, and 5 bases stayed unmatched. For the CDR3, the DNA is TGCGCCAGCAGCTTGGCCTTGGCGGGGGCCGGGGAGCTGTTTTTT. Translating it yields CASSLALAGAGELFF. The full variable domain, rest sourced from reference TRBV5-1 and TRBJ2-2, is KAGVTQTPRYLIKTRGQQVTLSCSPISGHRSVSWYQQTPGQGLQFLFEYFSETQRNKGNFPGRFSGRQFSNSRSEMNVSTLELGDSALYLCASSLALAGAGELFFGEGSRLTVL.

About this clone: Other nucleotide sequences from this sample produce the same CDR3. V and J are TRBV9 and TRBJ2-3; 7 bases line up with TRBD2. CDR1 is SGDLS and CDR2 is YYNGEE in the germline V gene. Germline trimming cut 0 bases from V and 1 base from J; bases unmatched to any gene: 8. The CDR3 contains 17 residues. This CDR3 is CASSVVPGGAGTDTQYF. CDR3 DNA sequence: TGTGCCAGCAGCGTAGTGCCGGGGGGAGCGGGCACAGATACGCAGTATTTT. The variable domain in full, completed from reference TRBV9 and TRBJ2-3, reads DSGVTQTPKHLITATGQRVTLRCSPRSGDLSVYWYQQSLDQGLQFLIQYYNGEERAKGNILERFSAQQFPDLHSELNLSSLELGDSALYFCASSVVPGGAGTDTQYFGPGTRLTVL.

The chain is built from TRBV27 and TRBJ2-5; TRBD1 matches at 10 bases. Germline lookup yields CDR1 MNHEY and CDR2 SMNVEV (reference sequence). The CDR3 covers 15 residues. V lost 6 bases and J lost 5; bases outside the gene matches: 9. CDR3 bases: TGTGCCAGCAGCCGACAGGGGGCTGGTATCGAGACCCAGTACTTC. It specifies CASSRQGAGIETQYF.

The rearrangement links TRBV29-1 to TRBJ2-1; 8 bases are a match to TRBD2. Germline trimming cut 3 bases from V and 9 bases from J; bases unmatched to any gene: 4. Germline CDR1 reads SQVTM; CDR2 reads ANQGSEA. The CDR3 contains 12 residues. CDR3 DNA: TGCAGCGTTGACCGGGGGGGCGTTGAGCAGTTCTTC. Protein: CSVDRGGVEQFF.